The sequence of this T cell receptor beta chain was determined in a study of beta chain features in type 1 diabetes. This clone has only a few counts. Stem cell-like memory, regulatory, central memory and naive CD4+ cells were sorted via CD45RO/CCR7/CD25/CD127/CD95/CD27. Isolated RNA was reverse transcribed in full, so expressed TCRB transcripts were sequenced. Libraries were prepared by immunoSEQ multiplex PCR; TCRdb keeps only in-frame clonotypes and omits some of them. Among about 320,000 clones listed, 14% were seen once. This CDR3 has 15 residues. Germline CDR1 LGHNA, CDR2 YSLEER. Trimming took 0 bases from V and 5 from J; bases not matched to a gene: 3.

This sequence originates from a young man in good health. The specimen was central memory CD4+ T cells from blood. This chain links TRBV4-3 with TRBJ1-4; TRBD1 matches at 7 bases. The CDR3 region has the DNA TGCGCCAGCAGCCAAGATGTGACAGGGAATGAAAAACTGTTTTTT. Residues: CASSQDVTGNEKLFF.